This passage covers 17 T cell receptor beta chains from one sample sequenced in a study of CD8+ T cells in alopecia areata. This sample's treatment: oral pan-JAK inhibitor, 5-10 mg twice daily. As the sequencing template, cDNA was produced by extracting RNA and reverse transcribing it. TCRdb's table, derived via immunoSEQ multiplex PCR, lists solely in-frame clones and lacks some. The sample yields some 170,000 clones, roughly 63% seen once. The material sequenced was CD4+ T cells sorted from blood, taken at roughly week 55, from a patient treated with tofacitinib. Source of these receptors: a human donor with alopecia areata.

This chain links TRBV23-1 with TRBJ2-7; D is undetermined. TRBV23-1 is treated as an ORF (open reading frame) with a function not yet certain. The CDR3 has 12 residues. V dropped 0 bases and J dropped 3 bases, with 3 bases sitting between them. CDR3 amino acids: CASSQSDYEQYF. The CDR3, as DNA: TGCGCCAGCAGTCAATCCGACTACGAGCAGTACTTC.

This sequence joins TRBV10-3 and TRBJ1-2; weak D call: TRBD1 (5 bases). The CDR3 is 15 amino acids. Germline CDR1 ENHRY, CDR2 SYGVKD. V shed 6 bases and J shed 5 bases, with 19 bases lying between them. The CDR3 loop is CAIRAGTHAEYGYTF. CDR3 coding DNA: TGTGCCATCAGGGCCGGGACTCACGCAGAGTATGGCTACACCTTC.

V and J are TRBV14 and TRBJ1-2; no clear D gene. The CDR3 has 12 residues. CDR1 and CDR2 from the germline V gene are SGHDN and FVKESK. The V end lost 1 base, the J end lost 8 bases, and 8 bases lay between the germline ends. The CDR3 sequence is CASSQVGPGYTF. CDR3 DNA: TGTGCCAGCAGCCAAGTCGGACCGGGCTACACCTTC.

This clone was observed a handful of times. Other DNA sequences in the same sample also yield this CDR3. The chain carries TRBV18 and TRBJ2-5; no clear D gene. CDR1 and CDR2 (germline): KGHSH, LQKENI. V lost 2 bases to trimming and J lost 5 bases, with 9 bases between them. The CDR3 length is 13 residues. CDR3 protein: CASSPFGSETQYF. CDR3 bases: TGTGCCAGCTCACCATTCGGTAGCGAGACCCAGTACTTC.

This clone has more than one count but fewer than ten. The CDR3 is CAISKGYTEAFF. The CDR3 coding sequence is TGTGCCATCAGCAAGGGGTACACTGAAGCTTTCTTT. The V gene is TRBV10-3, the J gene TRBJ1-1, with D perhaps matching TRBD1 (5 bases). V lost 6 bases, J lost 3 bases, and 8 bases lay in between. From germline, CDR1 is ENHRY and CDR2 SYGVKD. The CDR3 sequence is 12 residues long.

This clone was picked up a small number of times. The chain uses TRBV10-3 and TRBJ2-6, with D perhaps TRBD1 (5 bases). This CDR3 has 16 amino acids. The V gene lost 10 bases and the J gene lost 3 bases, with 19 bases spanning the gap. The germline CDR1 and CDR2 sequences are ENHRY and SYGVKD. CDR3 loop: CASSREPTNGANVLTF. In nucleotides, the CDR3 is TGTGCCAGCTCCAGGGAACCAACGAATGGGGCCAACGTCCTGACTTTC.

As to this clone: The sample has other DNA sequences that encode this CDR3 too. The V call is TRBV10-3, the J call TRBJ2-7; D is unresolved. V shed 6 bases and J shed 2 bases, with 14 bases lying between them. This CDR3 has 14 residues. Germline V CDR1 and CDR2: ENHRY, SYGVKD. The DNA of the CDR3 is TGTGCCATCAGGGGAACTGGGTCTACCTACGAGCAGTACTTC. It is translated as CAIRGTGSTYEQYF.

This clone showed up just a few times. The chain combines TRBV7-2 with TRBJ2-3; 12 bases fit TRBD2. CDR1 is SGHTA, CDR2 FQGNSA, per germline. Unmatched junction bases numbered 6, after V lost 2 bases and J lost 6 bases. This CDR3 is 16 amino acids long. CDR3 amino acids: CASSLLAGGPLDTQYF. The CDR3 nucleotides are TGTGCCAGCAGCTTACTAGCGGGGGGGCCATTGGATACGCAGTATTTT.

This clone came up a few times. This chain links TRBV7-6 with TRBJ2-3; no clear D gene. Germline V gene data show CDR1 as SGHVS and CDR2 as FNYEAQ. The V end lost 2 bases, the J end lost 6 bases, and 9 bases lay between the germline ends. The CDR3 covers 13 residues. CDR3 nucleotides: TGTGCCAGCAGCTTAACTCGCTTCGATACGCAGTATTTT. This encodes CASSLTRFDTQYF.

V is TRBV30 and J is TRBJ2-1, with a possible D match to TRBD1 (5 bases). The CDR3 loop spans 14 amino acids. Germline CDR1 reads GTSNPN; CDR2 reads SVGIG (reference sequence). Trimming removed 7 bases from V and 0 bases from J, with 13 bases in between. The CDR3 nucleotides are TGTGCCTACACAGGCGGCAGCTCCTACAATGAGCAGTTCTTC. This codes for CAYTGGSSYNEQFF.

This clone was counted a single time. The chain couples TRBV30 to TRBJ1-5; D is perhaps TRBD1 (5 bases). This CDR3 is 13 amino acids long. Trimming took off 4 bases at V and 5 bases at J, with 12 bases between the two ends. Per germline, CDR1 GTSNPN and CDR2 SVGIG (reference sequence). The CDR3 DNA sequence: TGTGCCTGGAATAAAGGAGGGGATCAGCCCCAGCATTTT. Residues: CAWNKGGDQPQHF. Combining the CDR3 with reference TRBV30 and TRBJ1-5 gives the whole variable domain SQTIHQWPATLVQPVGSPLSLECTVEGTSNPNLYWYRQAAGRGLQLLFYSVGIGQISSEVPQNLSASRPQDRQFILSSKKLLLSDSGFYLCAWNKGGDQPQHFGDGTRLSIL.

This clone was observed a handful of times. The genes are TRBV6-5 and TRBJ2-5; tentatively, D is TRBD2 (6 bases). The V end was cut by 1 base, the J end by 5 bases, with 14 bases between. This CDR3 has 15 amino acids. The germline V gene has CDR1 MNHEY and CDR2 SVGAGI. The CDR3 sequence: CASSYYAAGSETQYF. CDR3 in DNA: TGTGCCAGCAGTTACTACGCGGCGGGATCGGAGACCCAGTACTTC.

Written as DNA, the CDR3 is TGTGCCAGCAGCTTAGGACGGAATGAGCAGTTCTTC. Translation: CASSLGRNEQFF. V usage is TRBV7-2 and J usage is TRBJ2-1; D is ambiguous. V lost 1 base to trimming and J lost 7 bases, with 5 bases between them. CDR1 and CDR2 (germline): SGHTA, FQGNSA. This CDR3 is 12 amino acids long.

The rearrangement joins TRBV4-1 to TRBJ2-5; perhaps TRBD2 as D (6 bases). This CDR3 comprises 15 residues. With 4 bases removed from V and 1 base from J, the gap between germline ends came to 13 bases. The germline V gene encodes CDR1 MGHRA and CDR2 YSYEKL. Written as DNA, the CDR3 is TGCGCCAGCAGCCCGACCGGGACTCTCCAAGAGACCCAGTACTTC. Amino acids: CASSPTGTLQETQYF.

This clone was seen only once. The chain recombines TRBV19 with TRBJ1-6; D is possibly TRBD1 (6 bases). The V gene lost 5 bases and the J gene lost 6 bases, with 11 bases spanning the gap. CDR1 and CDR2 (germline): LNHDA, SQIVND (reference sequence). CDR3 length: 14 residues. DNA of the CDR3: TGTGCCAGTAGTGCCGGGACAACTAATTCACCCCTCCACTTT. It yields the protein CASSAGTTNSPLHF.

The chain joins TRBV13 to TRBJ2-1; 7 bases match TRBD2. The CDR3 spans 16 residues. CDR1 is PRHDT and CDR2 is FYEKMQ in the germline V gene (reference sequence). V shed 5 bases and J 8 bases; nucleotides not matched to a gene: 15. The CDR3 loop is CASSPRLARGTDEQFF. The CDR3 DNA sequence: TGTGCCAGCAGCCCAAGACTAGCTCGAGGCACGGATGAGCAGTTCTTC.

This clone was observed many times. The V gene is TRBV7-2, the J gene TRBJ1-5; tentative D call: TRBD1 (6 bases). Germline V gene lookup returns CDR1 SGHTA and CDR2 FQGNSA. The CDR3 has 15 amino acids. The ends were cut back, 0 bases at V and 7 bases at J, with 13 bases in the middle. The CDR3 DNA is TGTGCCAGCAGCTTAGCGCAGGGGTGGGGACAGCCCCAGCATTTT. Amino acid sequence: CASSLAQGWGQPQHF.